The 8 T cell receptor beta chains listed next were all sequenced from one sample in a study of neurological immune-mediated disorders. TCRdb analysed the 5' RACE reads with MiXCR anew, one entry per CDR3 protein. The table lists approximately 100,000 distinct CDR3 sequences, 3.5% to 4% of them singletons, with 5% to 6.5% in the top ten. The specimen was PBMCs. The receptors shown here come from a young woman with multiple sclerosis.

This clonotype was seen at least ten times. The V and J genes are TRBV15 and TRBJ1-6; the D is unclear. V was clipped by 0 bases and J by 14 bases, with 11 bases between them. The CDR3 runs to 13 residues. Germline loops: CDR1 LNHNV, CDR2 YYDKDF (reference sequence). The CDR3 DNA is TGTGCCACCAGCAGAGAATGGATTAGTACCCTCCACTTT. This translates into CATSREWISTLHF. Complete variable domain (other parts from reference TRBV15 and TRBJ1-6): DAMVIQNPRYQVTQFGKPVTLSCSQTLNHNVMYWYQQKSSQAPKLLFHYYDKDFNNEADTPDNFQSRRPNTSFCFLDIRSPGLGDTAMYLCATSREWISTLHFGNGTRLTVT.

This clonotype occurred many times. The chain uses TRBV5-6 and TRBJ1-6; no reliable D call. Germline V gene sequence: CDR1 SGHDT, CDR2 YYEEEE. The CDR3 length is 14 residues. V lost 1 base to trimming and J lost 10 bases, with 12 bases between them. The CDR3 DNA follows: TGTGCCAGCAGCTTGAGCCAACGCGGATCACCCCTCCACTTT. Its protein product is CASSLSQRGSPLHF.

This clonotype came up many times. The rearrangement uses TRBV11-2 and TRBJ2-7; D is tentatively TRBD1 or TRBD2 (5 bases each). V gave up 1 base and J gave up 3 bases, with 16 bases separating them. CDR3 length equals 16 residues. Germline CDR1 reads SGHAT; CDR2 reads FQNNGV. CDR3 region: CASSLGVGRADYEQYF. CDR3 in DNA: TGTGCCAGCAGCTTAGGAGTGGGGCGAGCGGACTACGAGCAGTACTTC.

In its sample, this clonotype was seen many times. The chain is built from TRBV7-8 and TRBJ1-1; D is unclear. With 0 bases removed from V and 1 base from J, the gap between germline ends came to 18 bases. From germline, CDR1 is SGHVS and CDR2 FQNEAQ. The CDR3 covers 18 residues. As DNA, the CDR3 is TGTGCCAGCAGCTTAGCACTGGGGTACGTACCGGCGAACACTGAAGCTTTCTTT. Its protein is CASSLALGYVPANTEAFF.

Only a few counts were recorded for this clonotype. The chain links TRBV6-2 or TRBV6-3 to TRBJ1-1; 11 bases match TRBD1. V gave up 7 bases and J gave up 10 bases; unmatched junction bases: 11. This CDR3 region has 14 residues. The germline CDR1 and CDR2 sequences are MNHEY and SVGEGT. The CDR3 DNA is TGTGCCAGCACCCACCCCAGGGACAGGGGGTCAGCTTTCTTT. Protein sequence: CASTHPRDRGSAFF.

This clonotype was seen ten or more times. The chain couples TRBV20-1 to TRBJ2-7; D remains ambiguous. CDR1 DFQATT and CDR2 SNEGSKA come from the germline V gene (reference sequence). This CDR3 has 13 residues. Trimming stripped 1 base from V and 4 bases from J, with 11 bases between. Written as DNA, the CDR3 is TGCAGTGCTAGAGGTCAGGATCCGTACGAGCAGTACTTC. This translates into CSARGQDPYEQYF.

This clonotype was counted many times. CDR3: CASSSTTGETQYF. In DNA form, the CDR3 reads TGCGCCAGCAGCTCCACGACCGGGGAGACCCAGTACTTC. The chain couples TRBV5-1 to TRBJ2-5; D is uncertain. Trimming left V 3 bases short and J 5 bases short, with 11 bases between. Germline V lookup: CDR1 SGHRS, CDR2 YFSETQ. This CDR3 is built from 13 residues.

This clonotype was counted at least ten times. The CDR3 here is CASSSEIGPETQYF. The CDR3 region has the DNA TGTGCCAGCAGCTCGGAGATTGGACCAGAGACCCAGTACTTC. The chain links TRBV7-9 to TRBJ2-5; the D is unclear. CDR1 is SEHNR, CDR2 FQNEAQ, per germline (reference sequence). Trimming left V 4 bases short and J 4 bases short, with 13 bases between. The CDR3 runs to 14 residues.